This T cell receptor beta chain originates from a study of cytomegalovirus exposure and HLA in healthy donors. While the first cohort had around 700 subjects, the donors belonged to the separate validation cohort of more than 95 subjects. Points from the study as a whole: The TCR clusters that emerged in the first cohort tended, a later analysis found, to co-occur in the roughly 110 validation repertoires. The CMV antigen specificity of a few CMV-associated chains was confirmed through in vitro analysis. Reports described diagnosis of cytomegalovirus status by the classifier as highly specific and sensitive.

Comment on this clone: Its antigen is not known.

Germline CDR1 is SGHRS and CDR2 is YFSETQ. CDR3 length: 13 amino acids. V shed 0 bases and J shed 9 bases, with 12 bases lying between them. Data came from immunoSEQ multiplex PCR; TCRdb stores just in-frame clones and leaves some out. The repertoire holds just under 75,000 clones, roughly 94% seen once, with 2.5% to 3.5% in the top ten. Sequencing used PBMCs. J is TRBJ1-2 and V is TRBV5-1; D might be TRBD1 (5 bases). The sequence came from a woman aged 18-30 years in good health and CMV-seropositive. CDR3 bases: TGCGCCAGCAGCTTGGGACAGTCGCGGAGCTACACCTTC. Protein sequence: CASSLGQSRSYTF.